This TCR beta chain was identified during a study of T-cell memory formation after mild COVID-19. The wider study: The two donors had largely donor-specific TCR clusters.

UMIs and sample barcodes were carried by the TCR alpha and TCR beta cDNA libraries that 5'RACE produced using constant-segment primers. MiXCR was run by TCRdb on the 5' RACE reads, yielding one entry per CDR3 protein. The sample consists of about 320,000 distinct CDR3 sequences, 14% of them appearing once. The sample holds one count of this clonotype. Its specificity is not known. Study-wide points: Among clones contracting day 15 to 85, CD4/CD8 was balanced, whereas later expanders leaned CD4+. Mainly CM and EM harbored the contracting CD4+ clones; mainly EMRA harbored the CD8+ ones.

Sequencing used PBMCs or a T cell subset sorted from them (not recorded which). The sequence was collected from a man aged 18-30 years who had mild COVID-19 (a few samples of this study predate the infection). Cell type and time point are not known.

The CDR3 protein is CATSQGGDSSYNEQFF. CDR3 DNA: TGTGCCACTTCGCAGGGGGGGGACAGCTCCTACAATGAGCAGTTCTTC. The chain links TRBV9 to TRBJ2-1; D tentatively reads TRBD1 or TRBD2 (7 bases each). The V and J ends lost 9 bases and 0 bases respectively, with 19 bases between them. In germline, CDR1 is SGDLS, CDR2 YYNGEE. This CDR3 spans 16 amino acids.